The T cell receptor (beta chain) under discussion was sequenced for a study of cytomegalovirus exposure and HLA in healthy donors. The V gene end was trimmed by 7 bases and the J gene end by 3 bases; junction bases not matched to a gene: 17. Germline V gene sequence: CDR1 MDHEN, CDR2 SYDVKM. This CDR3 region has 17 residues. The data were produced by immunoSEQ multiplex PCR, yet TCRdb's version contains in-frame clones alone and is incomplete. Altogether 95,000 to 150,000 clones are present, around 90% being singletons, with the ten largest covering roughly 2%. The validation cohort, a group of roughly 120 subjects, included the donors and was separate from the roughly 670-subject first cohort.

This chain uses TRBV28 with TRBJ2-7, with TRBD2 identical over 8 bases. The clonotype comes from a woman under 30 in good health and CMV-seronegative. The sequenced sample consisted of PBMCs. CDR3 sequence (DNA): TGTGCCAGCACTGCTCTGGGTGGGGCTAGCGGGTACTACGAGCAGTACTTC. As protein: CASTALGGASGYYEQYF.